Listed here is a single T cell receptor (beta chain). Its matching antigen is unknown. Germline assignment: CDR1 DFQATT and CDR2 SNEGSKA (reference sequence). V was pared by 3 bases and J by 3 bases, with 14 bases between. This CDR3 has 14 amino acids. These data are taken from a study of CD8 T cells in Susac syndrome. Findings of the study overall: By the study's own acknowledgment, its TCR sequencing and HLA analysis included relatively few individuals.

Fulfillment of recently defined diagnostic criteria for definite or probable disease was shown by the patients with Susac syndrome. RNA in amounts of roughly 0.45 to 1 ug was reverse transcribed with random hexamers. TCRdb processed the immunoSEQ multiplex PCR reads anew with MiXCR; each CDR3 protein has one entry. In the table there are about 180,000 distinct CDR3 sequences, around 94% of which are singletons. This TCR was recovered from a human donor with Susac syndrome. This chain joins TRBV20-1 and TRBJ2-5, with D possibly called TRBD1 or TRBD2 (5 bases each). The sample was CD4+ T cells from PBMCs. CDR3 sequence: CSASQGRGEETQYF. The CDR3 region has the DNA TGCAGTGCTAGTCAGGGTAGGGGAGAAGAGACCCAGTACTTC.